This record concerns one T cell receptor beta chain sequence. The authors' processing: From reference gene primer amplification, estimates of nucleated cell counts were derived. TCRdb keeps only in-frame clones here, not all; method: immunoSEQ multiplex PCR. Clone size and the V and J calls come from that table; the DNA yielded D and trimming. Among 250,000 to 350,000 clones, about nine tenths were seen once, and the ten largest hold 2% to 2.5%. The sample originates from a study of blood T cell repertoires in COVID-19. CDR1 SGHTA and CDR2 FQGNSA come from the germline V gene. This CDR3 is built from 13 residues. The V end was cut by 7 bases, the J end by 4 bases, with 13 bases between.

The sequence came from a woman in her forties or fifties who had recovered from COVID-19. V is TRBV7-2 and J is TRBJ1-2, with unresolved D. The sequenced sample consisted of peripheral blood. The CDR3 reads CASITGGPYGYTF. In DNA, the CDR3 is TGTGCCAGCATCACGGGCGGGCCCTATGGCTACACCTTC.